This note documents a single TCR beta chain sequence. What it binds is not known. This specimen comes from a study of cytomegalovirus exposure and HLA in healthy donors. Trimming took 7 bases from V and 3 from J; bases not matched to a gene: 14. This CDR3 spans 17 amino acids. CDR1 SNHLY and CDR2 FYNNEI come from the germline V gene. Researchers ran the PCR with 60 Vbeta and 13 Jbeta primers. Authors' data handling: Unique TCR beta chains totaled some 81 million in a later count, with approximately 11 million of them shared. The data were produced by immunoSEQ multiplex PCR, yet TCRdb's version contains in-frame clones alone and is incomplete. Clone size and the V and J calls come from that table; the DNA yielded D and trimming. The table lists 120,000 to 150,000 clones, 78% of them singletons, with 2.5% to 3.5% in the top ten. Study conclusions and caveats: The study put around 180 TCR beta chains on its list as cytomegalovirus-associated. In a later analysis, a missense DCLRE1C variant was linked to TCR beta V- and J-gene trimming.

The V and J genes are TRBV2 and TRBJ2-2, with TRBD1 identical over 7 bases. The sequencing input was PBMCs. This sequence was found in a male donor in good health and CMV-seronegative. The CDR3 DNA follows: TGTGCCAGCAATGGTAAACCGGGACAGCGGTACACCGGGGAGCTGTTTTTT. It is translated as CASNGKPGQRYTGELFF.